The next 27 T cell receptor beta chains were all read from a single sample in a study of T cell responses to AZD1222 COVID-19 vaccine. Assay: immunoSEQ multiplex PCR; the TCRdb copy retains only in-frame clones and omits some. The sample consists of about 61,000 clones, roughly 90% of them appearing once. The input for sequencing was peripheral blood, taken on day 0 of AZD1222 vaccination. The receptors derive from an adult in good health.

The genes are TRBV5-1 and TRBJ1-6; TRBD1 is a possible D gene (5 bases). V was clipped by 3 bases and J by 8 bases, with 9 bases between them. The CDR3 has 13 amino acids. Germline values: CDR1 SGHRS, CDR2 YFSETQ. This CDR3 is CASSWGLDSPLHF. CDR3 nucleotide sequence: TGCGCCAGCAGCTGGGGCCTCGATTCACCCCTCCACTTT.

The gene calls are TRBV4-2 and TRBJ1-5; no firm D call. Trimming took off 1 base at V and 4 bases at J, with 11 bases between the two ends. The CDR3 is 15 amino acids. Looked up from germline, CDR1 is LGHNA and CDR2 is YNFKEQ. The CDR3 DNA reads TGTGCCAGCAGCCAAGGGGATCCGGGAAATCAGCCCCAGCATTTT. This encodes CASSQGDPGNQPQHF.

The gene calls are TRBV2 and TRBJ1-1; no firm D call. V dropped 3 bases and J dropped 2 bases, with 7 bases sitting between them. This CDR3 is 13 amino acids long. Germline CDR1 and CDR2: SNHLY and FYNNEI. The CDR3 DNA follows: TGTGCCAGCAGTGAGTTACCCAACACTGAAGCTTTCTTT. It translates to CASSELPNTEAFF.

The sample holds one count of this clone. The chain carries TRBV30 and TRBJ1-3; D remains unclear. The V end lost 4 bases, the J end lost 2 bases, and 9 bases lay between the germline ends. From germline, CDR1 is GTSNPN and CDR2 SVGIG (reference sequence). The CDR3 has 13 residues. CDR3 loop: CAWTPGPGNTIYF. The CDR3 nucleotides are TGTGCCTGGACCCCTGGTCCTGGAAACACCATATATTTT.

The CDR3 protein is CASSLNRNTGELFF. CDR3 DNA sequence: TGTGCCAGCAGCTTAAATCGGAACACCGGGGAGCTGTTTTTT. The chain carries TRBV7-3 and TRBJ2-2; D remains unclear. The CDR3 contains 14 residues. The V end lost 1 base, the J end lost 1 base, and 4 bases lay between the germline ends. Germline assignment: CDR1 SGHTA and CDR2 FQGTGA. The full variable domain, completed using reference TRBV7-3 and TRBJ2-2, is GAGVSQTPSNKVTEKGKYVELRCDPISGHTALYWYRQSLGQGPEFLIYFQGTGAADDSGLPNDRFFAVRPEGSVSTLKIQRTERGDSAVYLCASSLNRNTGELFFGEGSRLTVL.

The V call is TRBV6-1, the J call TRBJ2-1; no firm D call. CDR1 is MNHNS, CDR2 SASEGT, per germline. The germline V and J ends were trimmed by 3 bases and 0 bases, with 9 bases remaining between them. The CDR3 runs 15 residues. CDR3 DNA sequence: TGTGCCAGCAGTGAGGCGCCGAGCTCCTACAATGAGCAGTTCTTC. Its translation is CASSEAPSSYNEQFF.

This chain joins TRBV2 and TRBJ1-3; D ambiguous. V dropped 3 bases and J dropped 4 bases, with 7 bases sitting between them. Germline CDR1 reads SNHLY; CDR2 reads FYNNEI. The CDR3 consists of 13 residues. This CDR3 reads CASSEEKGNTIYF. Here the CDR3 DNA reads TGTGCCAGCAGTGAGGAAAAGGGAAACACCATATATTTT.

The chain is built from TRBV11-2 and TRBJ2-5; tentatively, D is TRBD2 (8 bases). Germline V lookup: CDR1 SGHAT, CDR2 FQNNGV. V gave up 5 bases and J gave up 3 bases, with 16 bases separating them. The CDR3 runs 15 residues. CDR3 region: CASSRGGGGEETQYF. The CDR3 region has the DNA TGTGCCAGCAGCCGGGGGGGAGGGGGCGAAGAGACCCAGTACTTC.

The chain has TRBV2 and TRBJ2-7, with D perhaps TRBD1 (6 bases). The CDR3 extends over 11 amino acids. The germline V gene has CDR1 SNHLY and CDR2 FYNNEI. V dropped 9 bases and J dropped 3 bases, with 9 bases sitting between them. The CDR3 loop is CASTGYYEQYF. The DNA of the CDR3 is TGTGCCAGTACAGGGTACTACGAGCAGTACTTC.

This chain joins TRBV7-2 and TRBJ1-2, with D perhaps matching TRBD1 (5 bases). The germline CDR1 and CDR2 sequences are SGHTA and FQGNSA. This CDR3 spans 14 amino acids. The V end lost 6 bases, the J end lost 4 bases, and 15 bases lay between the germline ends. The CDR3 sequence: CASRNPGGAYGYTF. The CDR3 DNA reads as TGTGCCAGCAGAAACCCGGGGGGAGCCTATGGCTACACCTTC.

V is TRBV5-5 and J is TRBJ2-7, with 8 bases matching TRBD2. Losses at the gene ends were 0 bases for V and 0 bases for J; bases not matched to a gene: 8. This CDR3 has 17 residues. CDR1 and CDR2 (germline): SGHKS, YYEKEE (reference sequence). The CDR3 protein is CASSLGLAGLSSYEQYF. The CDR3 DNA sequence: TGTGCCAGCAGCTTGGGGTTAGCGGGGCTGAGCTCCTACGAGCAGTACTTC.

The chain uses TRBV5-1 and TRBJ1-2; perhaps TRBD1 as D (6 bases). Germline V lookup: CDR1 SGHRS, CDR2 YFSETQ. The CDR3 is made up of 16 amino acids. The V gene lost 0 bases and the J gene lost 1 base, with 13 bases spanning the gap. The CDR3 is CASSLVTRTVNYGYTF. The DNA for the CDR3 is TGCGCCAGCAGCTTGGTGACTCGGACAGTTAACTATGGCTACACCTTC.

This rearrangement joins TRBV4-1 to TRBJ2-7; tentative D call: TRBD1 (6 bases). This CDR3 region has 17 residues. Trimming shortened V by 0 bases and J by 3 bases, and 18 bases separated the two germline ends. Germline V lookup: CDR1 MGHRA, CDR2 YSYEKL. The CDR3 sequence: CASSQDPRTANDYEQYF. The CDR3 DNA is TGCGCCAGCAGCCAAGATCCGAGGACAGCCAACGACTACGAGCAGTACTTC.

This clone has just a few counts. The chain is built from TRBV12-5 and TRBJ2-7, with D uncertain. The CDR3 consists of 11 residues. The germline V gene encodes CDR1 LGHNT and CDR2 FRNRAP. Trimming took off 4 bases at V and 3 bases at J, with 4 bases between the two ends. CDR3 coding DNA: TGTGCTAGTGGTTCTTACTACGAGCAGTACTTC. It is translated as CASGSYYEQYF.

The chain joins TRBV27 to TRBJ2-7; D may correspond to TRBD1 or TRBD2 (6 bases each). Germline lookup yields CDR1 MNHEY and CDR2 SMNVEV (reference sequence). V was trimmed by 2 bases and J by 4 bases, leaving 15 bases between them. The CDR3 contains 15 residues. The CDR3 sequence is CASSLKGGILYEQYF. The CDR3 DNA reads TGTGCCAGCAGTTTAAAAGGGGGGATCCTATACGAGCAGTACTTC.

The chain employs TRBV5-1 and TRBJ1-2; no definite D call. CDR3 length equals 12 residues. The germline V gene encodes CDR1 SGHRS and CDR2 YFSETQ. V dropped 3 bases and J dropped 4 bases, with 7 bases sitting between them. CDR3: CASSSTAYGYTF. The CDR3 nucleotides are TGCGCCAGCAGCTCGACCGCCTATGGCTACACCTTC.

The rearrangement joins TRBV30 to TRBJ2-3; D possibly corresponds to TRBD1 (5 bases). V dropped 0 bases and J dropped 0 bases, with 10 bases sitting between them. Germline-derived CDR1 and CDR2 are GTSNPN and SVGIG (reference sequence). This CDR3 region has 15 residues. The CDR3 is CAWSVAGLSTDTQYF. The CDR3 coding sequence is TGTGCCTGGAGTGTGGCAGGGCTCAGCACAGATACGCAGTATTTT.

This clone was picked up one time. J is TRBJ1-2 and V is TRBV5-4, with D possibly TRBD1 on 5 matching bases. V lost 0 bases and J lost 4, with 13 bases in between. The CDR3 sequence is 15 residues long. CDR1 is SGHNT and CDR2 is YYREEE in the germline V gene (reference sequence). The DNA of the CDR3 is TGTGCCAGCAGCTTGGTGGGGGATGAGGGCTATGGCTACACCTTC. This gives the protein CASSLVGDEGYGYTF.

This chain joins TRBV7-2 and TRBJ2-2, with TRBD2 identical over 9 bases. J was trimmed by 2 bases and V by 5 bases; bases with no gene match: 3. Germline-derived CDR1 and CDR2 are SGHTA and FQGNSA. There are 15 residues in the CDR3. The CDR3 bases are TGTGCCAGCAGCCCCCTAGCGGGAAACACCGGGGAGCTGTTTTTT. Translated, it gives CASSPLAGNTGELFF.

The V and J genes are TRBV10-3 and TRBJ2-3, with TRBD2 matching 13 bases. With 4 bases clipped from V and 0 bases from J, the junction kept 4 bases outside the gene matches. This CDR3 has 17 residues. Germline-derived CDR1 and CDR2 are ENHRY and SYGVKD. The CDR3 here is CAISGTSGGRSTDTQYF. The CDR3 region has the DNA TGTGCCATCAGTGGGACTAGCGGGGGCCGTAGCACAGATACGCAGTATTTT.

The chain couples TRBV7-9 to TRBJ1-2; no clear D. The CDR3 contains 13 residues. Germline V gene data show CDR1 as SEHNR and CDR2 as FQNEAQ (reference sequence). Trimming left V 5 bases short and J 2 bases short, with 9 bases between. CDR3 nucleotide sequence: TGTGCCAGCAGCCGAGGGCAGAACTATGGCTACACCTTC. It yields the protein CASSRGQNYGYTF.

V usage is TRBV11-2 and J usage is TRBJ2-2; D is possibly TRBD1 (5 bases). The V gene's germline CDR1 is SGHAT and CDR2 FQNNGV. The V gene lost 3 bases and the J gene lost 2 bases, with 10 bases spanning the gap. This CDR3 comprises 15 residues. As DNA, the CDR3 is TGTGCCAGCAGCTTGGTCAGGGTCAACACCGGGGAGCTGTTTTTT. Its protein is CASSLVRVNTGELFF.

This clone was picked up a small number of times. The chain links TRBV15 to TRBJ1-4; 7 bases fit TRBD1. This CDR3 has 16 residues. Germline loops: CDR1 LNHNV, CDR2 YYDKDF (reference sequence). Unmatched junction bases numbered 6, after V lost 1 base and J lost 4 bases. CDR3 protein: CATSRGRDSLNEKLFF. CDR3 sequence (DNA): TGTGCCACCAGCAGAGGGCGGGACAGCCTTAATGAAAAACTGTTTTTT.

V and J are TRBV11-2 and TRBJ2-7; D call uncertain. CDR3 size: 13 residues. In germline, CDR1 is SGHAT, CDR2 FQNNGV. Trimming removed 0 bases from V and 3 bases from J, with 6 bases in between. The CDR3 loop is CASSLDQLYEQYF. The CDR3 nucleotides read TGTGCCAGCAGCTTAGATCAACTCTACGAGCAGTACTTC.

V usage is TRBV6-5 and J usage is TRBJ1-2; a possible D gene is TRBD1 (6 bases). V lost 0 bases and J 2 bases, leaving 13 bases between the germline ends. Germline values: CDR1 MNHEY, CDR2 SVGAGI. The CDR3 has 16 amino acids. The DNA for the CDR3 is TGTGCCAGCAGTTACTCGATGGGGGGGCTAAACTATGGCTACACCTTC. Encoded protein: CASSYSMGGLNYGYTF.

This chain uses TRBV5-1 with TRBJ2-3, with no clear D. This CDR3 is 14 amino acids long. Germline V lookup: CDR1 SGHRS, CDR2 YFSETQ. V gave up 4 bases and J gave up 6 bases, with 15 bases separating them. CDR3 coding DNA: TGCGCCAGCAGCCCCGGCGTAGGCCTGGATACGCAGTATTTT. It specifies CASSPGVGLDTQYF.

The CDR3: CASSRETGVNTEAFF. CDR3 nucleotide sequence: TGTGCCAGCTCGAGAGAGACAGGGGTCAACACTGAAGCTTTCTTT. The chain carries TRBV2 and TRBJ1-1, with 8 bases aligning to TRBD1. Germline V lookup: CDR1 SNHLY, CDR2 FYNNEI. CDR3 length: 15 amino acids. V lost 8 bases, J lost 2 bases, and 10 bases stayed unmatched.